A few counts support the clone carrying this T cell receptor (beta chain). As yet, its antigen is unknown. With a J-beta primer mix and a sample-barcoded 5' primer, a second PCR ran roughly 6 to 11 cycles. TCRdb used MiXCR to reprocess the 5' RACE reads, holding one entry per CDR3 protein. The top ten hold more than 6% of the sample, which has around 1,500,000 distinct CDR3 sequences, 28% seen once. Donors gave around 10 milliliters of peripheral blood apiece. This entry comes from a study of blood T cells in healthy people across ages. Regarding the study as a whole: TCR beta diversity, measured per million T cells, fell in a roughly linear way with age.

Germline CDR1 MNHEY, CDR2 SMNVEV (reference sequence). The ends were cut back, 5 bases at V and 6 bases at J, with 16 bases in the middle. The CDR3 is made up of 14 amino acids. This sequence joins TRBV27 and TRBJ1-2; D perhaps matches TRBD1 (5 bases). This receptor was identified in a woman under 40 in good health. Sequenced: blood. This CDR3 reads CASSITSRGDGYTF. In DNA form, the CDR3 reads TGTGCCAGCAGTATAACCTCACGGGGGGATGGCTACACCTTC.